This TCR beta chain was sequenced in a study of T cell changes during pregnancy in multiple sclerosis. Libraries were prepared by immunoSEQ multiplex PCR; TCRdb keeps only in-frame clonotypes and omits some of them. The data show roughly 30,000 clones, with under 95% seen just once and around 0.41% held by the top ten. The junction had 7 bases not matched to a gene; V was cut back by 6 bases and J by 8 bases. This CDR3 region has 14 residues. Germline CDR1 is SNHLY and CDR2 is FYNNEI. The specimen comprised CD4+ T cells from peripheral blood mononuclear cells, sampled in the second trimester of pregnancy. This TCR came from a female donor with multiple sclerosis, enrolled in a pregnancy study. The chain links TRBV2 to TRBJ2-1; the match to TRBD2 covers 10 bases. The CDR3 DNA follows: TGTGCCAGCAGGTACAGCGGGAGGGCCGATGAGCAGTTCTTC. Translation: CASRYSGRADEQFF.